A selection of T cell receptor beta chains follows, all from one sample in a study of glioma-infiltrating T cells. TCRdb processed the multiplex PCR reads anew with MiXCR; each CDR3 protein has one entry. The sample includes fewer than 500,000 distinct CDR3 sequences, about 40% of them seen just once. What was sequenced was glioma tissue, nonneoplastic brain tissue, or PBMCs (not recorded which). Receptors originate from a human donor with low-grade glioma or glioblastoma, undergoing nonglioma brain surgery, or in good health (not recorded which). Each CDR3 is given with its conserved first and last residue. The D gene is left open where the match is weak. The size of a clone is reported for some rows only, either as once, few or many, or as a class for expanded clones.

D gene: .
clone size: .
V gene: TRBV7-3
J gene: TRBJ1-1
CDR3 protein: CASSLSRDTGAFF
CDR3 DNA: TGTGCCAGCAGCTTAAGCCGGGACACTGGAGCTTTCTTT

D gene: .
clone size: .
V gene: TRBV27
J gene: TRBJ2-7
CDR3 protein: CASSLTTFGGLGWQYF
CDR3 DNA: TGTGCCAGCAGTCTTACTACCTTTGGGGGCCTTGGATGGCAGTACTTC

D gene: .
clone size: many
V gene: TRBV20-1
J gene: TRBJ2-3
CDR3 protein: CSARHAGESTDTQYF
CDR3 DNA: TGCAGTGCTAGACATGCAGGGGAGAGCACAGATACGCAGTATTTT

D gene: .
clone size: .
V gene: TRBV5-4
J gene: TRBJ1-5
CDR3 protein: CASSLGPRGGNQPQHF
CDR3 DNA: TGTGCCAGCAGCTTGGGCCCCCGGGGGGGCAATCAGCCCCAGCATTTT

D gene: .
clone size: .
V gene: TRBV20-1
J gene: TRBJ1-1
CDR3 protein: CSARTGENTEAFF
CDR3 DNA: TGCAGTGCTAGGACAGGAGAGAACACTGAAGCTTTCTTT

D gene: .
clone size: many
V gene: TRBV28
J gene: TRBJ2-1
CDR3 protein: CASSLVVGPGEQFF
CDR3 DNA: TGTGCCAGCAGTTTAGTGGTTGGTCCAGGCGAGCAGTTCTTC

D gene: .
clone size: many
V gene: TRBV6-1
J gene: TRBJ1-6
CDR3 protein: CASGGRSFNSPLHF
CDR3 DNA: TGTGCCAGCGGGGGACGTAGCTTTAATTCACCCCTCCACTTT

D gene: TRBD1
clone size: .
V gene: TRBV6-2/TRBV6-3
J gene: TRBJ2-7
CDR3 protein: CASSYTIPGTGTSYEQYF
CDR3 DNA: TGTGCCAGCAGTTACACAATTCCCGGGACAGGGACCTCCTACGAGCAGTACTTC

D gene: .
clone size: few
V gene: TRBV4-1
J gene: TRBJ2-6
CDR3 protein: CASSRSGVSGANVLTF
CDR3 DNA: TGCGCCAGCAGCCGCTCAGGGGTCTCTGGGGCCAACGTCCTGACTTTC

D gene: TRBD1
clone size: many
V gene: TRBV6-1
J gene: TRBJ1-1
CDR3 protein: CASSQTGENTEAFF
CDR3 DNA: TGTGCCAGCAGCCAAACAGGGGAGAACACTGAAGCTTTCTTT

D gene: TRBD2
clone size: .
V gene: TRBV19
J gene: TRBJ2-3
CDR3 protein: CASSMLAGRTDTQYF
CDR3 DNA: TGTGCCAGTAGTATGCTAGCGGGCCGCACAGATACGCAGTATTTT

D gene: TRBD1
clone size: .
V gene: TRBV7-2
J gene: TRBJ2-1
CDR3 protein: CASSFDRGVDLQFF
CDR3 DNA: TGTGCCAGCAGCTTCGACAGGGGAGTTGACCTTCAGTTCTTC

D gene: TRBD2
clone size: few
V gene: TRBV27
J gene: TRBJ2-1
CDR3 protein: CASSPGTSGDEQFF
CDR3 DNA: TGTGCCAGCAGTCCCGGGACTAGCGGCGATGAGCAGTTCTTC

D gene: .
clone size: few
V gene: TRBV20-1
J gene: TRBJ1-4
CDR3 protein: CSARDRVGEKLFF
CDR3 DNA: TGCAGTGCTAGAGACAGGGTCGGGGAAAAACTGTTTTTT

D gene: .
clone size: .
V gene: TRBV5-1
J gene: TRBJ2-3
CDR3 protein: CASRHPHGGGSTDTQYF
CDR3 DNA: TGCGCCAGCAGACATCCCCACGGCGGTGGGAGCACAGATACGCAGTATTTT

D gene: .
clone size: .
V gene: TRBV7-9
J gene: TRBJ2-6
CDR3 protein: CASLHSGANVLTF
CDR3 DNA: TGTGCCAGCCTCCATTCTGGGGCCAACGTCCTGACTTTC

D gene: .
clone size: .
V gene: TRBV7-6
J gene: TRBJ2-1
CDR3 protein: CASSLVKGPYNEQFF
CDR3 DNA: TGTGCCAGCAGCTTAGTAAAAGGCCCTTACAATGAGCAGTTCTTC

D gene: .
clone size: once
V gene: TRBV7-2
J gene: TRBJ2-1
CDR3 protein: CASSLGPGAISYNEQFF
CDR3 DNA: TGTGCCAGCAGCTTGGGCCCAGGGGCCATCTCCTACAATGAGCAGTTCTTC

D gene: TRBD2
clone size: .
V gene: TRBV4-1
J gene: TRBJ2-1
CDR3 protein: CASSQAGTSGWHEQFF
CDR3 DNA: TGCGCCAGCAGCCAGGCCGGGACTAGCGGTTGGCATGAGCAGTTCTTC

D gene: TRBD2
clone size: few
V gene: TRBV27
J gene: TRBJ2-2
CDR3 protein: CASSFSGRNTGELFF
CDR3 DNA: TGTGCCAGCAGTTTTAGCGGGAGGAACACCGGGGAGCTGTTTTTT

D gene: .
clone size: few
V gene: TRBV15
J gene: TRBJ2-7
CDR3 protein: CATAAAPTYEQYF
CDR3 DNA: TGTGCCACCGCCGCAGCGCCCACCTACGAGCAGTACTTC

D gene: TRBD1
clone size: .
V gene: TRBV19
J gene: TRBJ1-4
CDR3 protein: CASSVLGQGSKLFF
CDR3 DNA: TGTGCCAGTAGTGTACTAGGACAGGGATCAAAACTGTTTTTT

D gene: TRBD1
clone size: many
V gene: TRBV28
J gene: TRBJ2-3
CDR3 protein: CASSSAGQGSDTQYF
CDR3 DNA: TGTGCCAGCAGTTCTGCGGGACAGGGATCAGATACGCAGTATTTT

D gene: TRBD1
clone size: .
V gene: TRBV7-9
J gene: TRBJ1-2
CDR3 protein: CASSPPGQGYYGYTF
CDR3 DNA: TGTGCCAGCAGCCCGCCGGGACAGGGCTACTATGGCTACACCTTC

D gene: .
clone size: once
V gene: TRBV4-1
J gene: TRBJ1-2
CDR3 protein: CASSQGHANHGYTF
CDR3 DNA: TGCGCCAGCAGCCAAGGACATGCTAACCATGGCTACACCTTC

D gene: .
clone size: .
V gene: TRBV6-1
J gene: TRBJ2-7
CDR3 protein: CASSSYSGRRQDPFGVYEQYF
CDR3 DNA: TGTGCCAGCTCGTCATACTCGGGCCGCCGCCAAGATCCCTTCGGGGTATACGAGCAGTACTTC

D gene: TRBD1
clone size: .
V gene: TRBV7-2
J gene: TRBJ1-1
CDR3 protein: CASSSAGTGALMNTEAFF
CDR3 DNA: TGTGCCAGCAGCTCCGCCGGGACAGGGGCCCTCATGAACACTGAAGCTTTCTTT

D gene: TRBD2
clone size: many
V gene: TRBV28
J gene: TRBJ2-3
CDR3 protein: CASIAPLSSGMGTDTQYF
CDR3 DNA: TGTGCCAGCATCGCGCCTCTCTCTAGCGGGATGGGAACAGATACGCAGTATTTT

D gene: TRBD1
clone size: .
V gene: TRBV7-2
J gene: TRBJ1-5
CDR3 protein: CASSLTRQGLVNQPQHF
CDR3 DNA: TGTGCCAGCAGCTTAACCCGACAGGGGTTGGTCAATCAGCCCCAGCATTTT

D gene: .
clone size: .
V gene: TRBV7-9
J gene: TRBJ2-3
CDR3 protein: CASSDNRRSGTDTQYF
CDR3 DNA: TGTGCCAGCAGCGACAATCGCAGGAGCGGCACAGATACGCAGTATTTT

D gene: TRBD1
clone size: many
V gene: TRBV6-5
J gene: TRBJ1-5
CDR3 protein: CASSFSTGNVYQPQHF
CDR3 DNA: TGTGCCAGCAGTTTTTCGACAGGGAATGTTTATCAGCCCCAGCATTTT

D gene: .
clone size: .
V gene: TRBV29-1
J gene: TRBJ2-2
CDR3 protein: CSVVGGLSTGELFF
CDR3 DNA: TGCAGCGTTGTCGGGGGCCTCAGCACCGGGGAGCTGTTTTTT

D gene: .
clone size: .
V gene: TRBV19
J gene: TRBJ1-1
CDR3 protein: CASIRRANTEAFF
CDR3 DNA: TGTGCCAGTATCCGGCGCGCGAACACTGAAGCTTTCTTT

D gene: TRBD1
clone size: .
V gene: TRBV7-2
J gene: TRBJ2-7
CDR3 protein: CASSSGAGTGRPYEQYF
CDR3 DNA: TGTGCCAGCAGCTCGGGGGCCGGGACAGGGAGACCCTACGAGCAGTACTTC

D gene: .
clone size: .
V gene: TRBV12-5
J gene: TRBJ1-1
CDR3 protein: CASGDGDYGTEAFF
CDR3 DNA: TGTGCTAGTGGGGACGGGGATTACGGCACTGAAGCTTTCTTT